Listed below are T cell receptor beta chains from one sample, sequenced in a study of OX40 agonist ivuxolimab in advanced cancers. Data came from immunoSEQ multiplex PCR; TCRdb stores just in-frame clones and leaves some out. Altogether fewer than 85,000 clones are present, more than 85% being singletons, with the ten largest covering about 10%. Specimen: CD4+ or CD8+ T cells sorted from blood, collected in a trial of the OX40 agonist ivuxolimab. The receptors derive from an adult with an advanced solid tumor such as melanoma, head and neck, liver or kidney cancer. Both conserved end residues are part of each CDR3. D genes are given only for firm matches. Rows may omit the clone size; those that give it use once, few, many or a size class.

NA | TRBJ1-2 | TRBV4-3 | NA | TGCGCCAGCAGCCAAGATAGGGAGAACTATGGCTACACCTTC | CASSQDRENYGYTF
NA | TRBJ2-2 | TRBV5-6 | NA | TGTGCCAGCAGCTCTCCGGACGGATACACCGGGGAGCTGTTTTTT | CASSSPDGYTGELFF
NA | TRBJ2-1 | TRBV2 | once | TGTGCCAGCAGTGAGGAAGTGGACTCCTCCTTCTCCTACAATGAGCAGTTCTTC | CASSEEVDSSFSYNEQFF
TRBD2 | TRBJ2-3 | TRBV9 | NA | TGTGCCAGCAGCGTATCTCTGGCTAGCGGGGATATTTCTAGCACAGATACGCAGTATTTT | CASSVSLASGDISSTDTQYF
NA | TRBJ1-5 | TRBV19 | NA | TGTGCCAGTAGTATTATCCTTGGGGATCAGCCCCAGCATTTT | CASSIILGDQPQHF
NA | TRBJ1-2 | TRBV5-1 | NA | TGCGCCAGCAGCCCGAACACAGCTAACTATGGCTACACCTTC | CASSPNTANYGYTF
TRBD2 | TRBJ2-7 | TRBV5-1 | NA | TGCGCCAGCAGCTCTGGGGCTAGCGGAAACTACGAGCAGTACTTC | CASSSGASGNYEQYF
NA | TRBJ2-7 | TRBV11-2 | NA | TGTGCCAGCAGCTTAGCTACAGGGTCAGAGCAGTACTTC | CASSLATGSEQYF
NA | TRBJ2-7 | TRBV27 | NA | TGTGCCAGCAATTTGCCGGGCGACGAGCAGTACTTC | CASNLPGDEQYF
TRBD1 | TRBJ2-7 | TRBV4-1 | NA | TGCGCCGGCAGCCAAGACAGGGGGTACTCCTACGAGCAGTACTTC | CAGSQDRGYSYEQYF
NA | TRBJ1-3 | TRBV6-1 | NA | TGTGCCAGCAGTGAAGCCAGGGTGGGAAACACCATATATTTT | CASSEARVGNTIYF
TRBD2 | TRBJ2-5 | TRBV5-6 | NA | TGTGCCAGCAGCCTCGGGACTAGCGGGGATGGAGAGACCCAGTACTTC | CASSLGTSGDGETQYF
NA | TRBJ2-2 | TRBV9 | NA | TGTGCCAGCAGCGGAACCAGGGTGAACACCGGGGAGCTGTTTTTT | CASSGTRVNTGELFF
NA | TRBJ1-2 | TRBV19 | NA | TGTGCCAGTAGTATGAAGACAGCTTATGGCTACACCTTC | CASSMKTAYGYTF
TRBD1 | TRBJ2-3 | TRBV4-2 | NA | TGTGCCAGCAGCCAGGGCGAAGGACAGGGAGCAGATACGCAGTATTTT | CASSQGEGQGADTQYF
NA | TRBJ1-2 | TRBV4-1 | NA | TGCGCCAGCAGCCAACCCGACCCGTTGCCCCGCTATGGCTACACCTTC | CASSQPDPLPRYGYTF
NA | TRBJ1-5 | TRBV4-1 | NA | TGCGCCAGCAGCCAAGAAGGGCAGGGGTTCAATCAGCCCCAGCATTTT | CASSQEGQGFNQPQHF
NA | TRBJ1-4 | TRBV5-6 | NA | TGTGCCAGCAGCTCTAATACCGCCCGGACAGATGAAAAACTGTTTTTT | CASSSNTARTDEKLFF
TRBD2 | TRBJ2-5 | TRBV2 | NA | TGTGCCAGCACCCCTGGATCTAGCGGGGCCCAAGAGACCCAGTACTTC | CASTPGSSGAQETQYF
NA | TRBJ1-2 | TRBV30 | NA | TGTGCCTGGGACCCTCTCCGGGGCCCTGGGGGCTACACCTTC | CAWDPLRGPGGYTF
NA | TRBJ2-5 | TRBV5-5 | once | TGTGCCAGCAGCTTGGGGGGCAGGGCTGGAGAGACCCAGTACTTC | CASSLGGRAGETQYF
NA | TRBJ2-5 | TRBV27 | NA | TGTGCCAGCAGTTTAGGACTTATCGGGACCCAGTACTTC | CASSLGLIGTQYF
NA | TRBJ2-2 | TRBV6-1 | NA | TGTGCCAGCAGTGAAGACCTCGGACCAGCCCGGGAGCTGTTTTTT | CASSEDLGPARELFF
NA | TRBJ1-5 | TRBV18 | NA | TGTGCCAGCTCGGACATGGGTCAGCCCCAGCATTTT | CASSDMGQPQHF
NA | TRBJ2-2 | TRBV11-2 | once | TGTGCCAGCAGCTTGGACTGGAACACCGGGGAGCTGTTTTTT | CASSLDWNTGELFF
TRBD1 | TRBJ1-5 | TRBV6-1 | NA | TGTGCCAGCAGTGTTCCGCGACAGGGTGAGCAGCCCCAGCATTTT | CASSVPRQGEQPQHF
NA | TRBJ2-5 | TRBV5-8 | NA | TGTGCCAGCAGCTTGCCGGGCAGGCTTGAGTACTTC | CASSLPGRLEYF
NA | TRBJ1-1 | TRBV19 | NA | TGTGCCAGTGGGTGGGGCATTATGAACACTGAAGCTTTCTTT | CASGWGIMNTEAFF
NA | TRBJ1-1 | TRBV6-6 | NA | TGTGCCAGCCTAACAGGAGACACTGAAGCTTTCTTT | CASLTGDTEAFF
NA | TRBJ2-2 | TRBV7-8 | NA | TGTGCCAGCAGCCCTGTAGGACTACCCTACACCGGGGAGCTGTTTTTT | CASSPVGLPYTGELFF
NA | TRBJ2-1 | TRBV7-9 | once | TGTGCCAGCAGCTTAGATGATAGAAAATGGGCTGCGGCCAATGAGCAGTTCTTC | CASSLDDRKWAAANEQFF
NA | TRBJ1-3 | TRBV14 | NA | TGTGCCAGCAGCGCACAGAGCTCTGGAAACACCATATATTTT | CASSAQSSGNTIYF
NA | TRBJ1-6 | TRBV6-5 | NA | TGTGCCAGCAGTTACTCGAGAGGGGGATCGCATTCACCCCTCCACTTT | CASSYSRGGSHSPLHF
NA | TRBJ2-7 | TRBV5-6 | NA | TGTGCCAGCAGCTTGGCCGGGACCTTAGTTACGAAGCAGTACTTC | CASSLAGTLVTKQYF
TRBD2 | TRBJ2-7 | TRBV6-5 | NA | TGTGCCAGCAGTTTCCCATCGGGACTAGCGCACTACGAGCAGTACTTC | CASSFPSGLAHYEQYF
TRBD2 | TRBJ2-3 | TRBV10-3 | NA | TGTGCCGGACAGGCAGGCCCCGGGACTAGCGGGGGGGGCACAGATACGCAGTATTTT | CAGQAGPGTSGGGTDTQYF